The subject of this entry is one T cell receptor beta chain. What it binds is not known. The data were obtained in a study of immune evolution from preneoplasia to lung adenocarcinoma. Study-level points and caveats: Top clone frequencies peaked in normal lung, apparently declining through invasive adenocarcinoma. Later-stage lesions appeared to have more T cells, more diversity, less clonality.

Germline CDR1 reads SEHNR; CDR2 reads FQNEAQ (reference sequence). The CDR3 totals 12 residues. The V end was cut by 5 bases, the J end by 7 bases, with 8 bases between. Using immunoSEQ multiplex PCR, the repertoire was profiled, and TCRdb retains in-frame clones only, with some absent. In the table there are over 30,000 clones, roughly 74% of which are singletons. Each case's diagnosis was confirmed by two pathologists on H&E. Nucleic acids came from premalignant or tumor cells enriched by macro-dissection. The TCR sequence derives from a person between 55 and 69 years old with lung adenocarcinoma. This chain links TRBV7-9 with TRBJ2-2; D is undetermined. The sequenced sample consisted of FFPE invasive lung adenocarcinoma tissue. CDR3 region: CASSPTVGELFF. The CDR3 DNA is TGTGCCAGCAGCCCGACCGTCGGGGAGCTGTTTTTT.